This T cell receptor (beta chain) was recovered during a study of blood T cell repertoires in COVID-19. TCRdb keeps only in-frame clones here, not all; method: immunoSEQ multiplex PCR. Altogether about 80,000 clones are present, roughly 76% being singletons, with the ten largest covering 15% to 20%. Germline CDR1 reads SGHVS; CDR2 reads FNYEAQ. The CDR3 spans 15 residues. V was pared by 3 bases and J by 4 bases, with 5 bases of the junction left unmatched. Input material: peripheral blood. The J gene is TRBJ2-1, the V gene TRBV7-6; the match to TRBD2 covers 8 bases. The clonotype was recovered from a man aged 65 to 85 with active or convalescent COVID-19. CDR3 sequence reads: CASSLVAGLYNEQFF. The CDR3 nucleotides read TGTGCCAGCAGCTTGGTAGCGGGGTTATACAATGAGCAGTTCTTC.